A single sample is the source of the 24 T cell receptor beta chains below, sequenced in a study of cytomegalovirus exposure and HLA in healthy donors. Use of 60 Vbeta and 13 Jbeta primers characterized the PCR. Produced via immunoSEQ multiplex PCR; TCRdb's table is partial and in-frame only. The profile shows about 93,000 clones, 70% to 80% of them singletons. Sequenced sample: PBMCs. The source is a man younger than 45 in good health and CMV-seronegative.

In this sample, this clone turned up a few times. The chain has TRBV9 and TRBJ2-2; TRBD2 matches at 7 bases. The junction had 15 bases not matched to a gene; V was cut back by 4 bases and J by 3 bases. Germline CDR1 SGDLS, CDR2 YYNGEE. The CDR3 length is 18 residues. CDR3: CASSPPPGGSRDTGELFF. The CDR3 nucleotides read TGTGCCAGCAGCCCACCTCCCGGCGGGAGCCGGGACACCGGGGAGCTGTTTTTT.

The chain joins TRBV7-3 to TRBJ1-1; D may be TRBD1 (6 bases). Germline CDR1 SGHTA, CDR2 FQGTGA. CDR3 length: 14 residues. V was clipped by 5 bases and J by 5 bases, with 15 bases between them. In nucleotides, the CDR3 is TGTGCCAGCAGCCAACAGGGCTCCAGGACTGAAGCTTTCTTT. It codes for CASSQQGSRTEAFF. The entire variable domain, with the rest obtained from reference TRBV7-3 and TRBJ1-1, is as follows: GAGVSQTPSNKVTEKGKYVELRCDPISGHTALYWYRQSLGQGPEFLIYFQGTGAADDSGLPNDRFFAVRPEGSVSTLKIQRTERGDSAVYLCASSQQGSRTEAFFGQGTRLTVV.

V is TRBV28 and J is TRBJ2-5, with 11 positions matching TRBD2. This CDR3 has 15 residues. Germline lookup yields CDR1 MDHEN and CDR2 SYDVKM. Trimming took 5 bases from V and 6 from J; bases not matched to a gene: 8. CDR3 sequence: CASSPGGTSGQTQYF. CDR3 bases: TGTGCCAGCAGTCCAGGGGGGACTAGCGGTCAGACCCAGTACTTC.

V usage is TRBV2 and J usage is TRBJ2-7; no reliable D call. Trimming shortened V by 1 base and J by 1 base, and 8 bases separated the two germline ends. Germline values: CDR1 SNHLY, CDR2 FYNNEI. This CDR3 spans 14 amino acids. CDR3 in amino acids: CASSEVEVSYEQYF. The CDR3 DNA is TGTGCCAGCAGTGAAGTCGAGGTTTCCTACGAGCAGTACTTC.

The rearrangement uses TRBV6-6 and TRBJ1-1; no firm D call. CDR3 size: 12 residues. Germline assignment: CDR1 MNHNY and CDR2 SVGAGI (reference sequence). Deletions cut 5 bases from V and 11 bases from J, with 15 bases between. CDR3 region: CASSQTPSRAFF. The CDR3, as DNA: TGTGCCAGCAGTCAGACACCCAGCCGGGCTTTCTTT.

The V gene is TRBV6-6, the J gene TRBJ1-6; no firm D call. The V end was cut by 5 bases, the J end by 7 bases, with 9 bases between. The CDR3 is 13 amino acids. Germline loops: CDR1 MNHNY, CDR2 SVGAGI (reference sequence). CDR3 in DNA: TGTGCCAGCAGTGAGCGACGAAATTCACCCCTCCACTTT. This gives the protein CASSERRNSPLHF.

This sequence joins TRBV6-5 and TRBJ1-6; no clear D gene. The CDR3 contains 14 residues. In germline, CDR1 is MNHEY, CDR2 SVGAGI. Between the trimmed V and J ends, which lost 6 bases and 7 bases, there was a span of 13 bases. The CDR3 here is CASRGETTNSPLHF. The CDR3 bases are TGTGCCAGCAGAGGAGAAACTACCAATTCACCCCTCCACTTT.

The gene calls are TRBV10-3 and TRBJ1-1; 8 bases agree with TRBD1. This CDR3 contains 15 residues. The germline CDR1 and CDR2 sequences are ENHRY and SYGVKD. J was trimmed by 0 bases and V by 6 bases; bases with no gene match: 6. CDR3: CAIRRTGTMNTEAFF. CDR3 bases: TGTGCCATCAGGAGGACAGGGACGATGAACACTGAAGCTTTCTTT.

The chain has TRBV11-2 and TRBJ2-7; D possibly corresponds to TRBD2 (5 bases). In germline, CDR1 is SGHAT, CDR2 FQNNGV. The CDR3 contains 14 residues. V was clipped by 1 base and J by 6 bases, with 13 bases between them. DNA for the CDR3: TGTGCCAGCAGCTTAGGCGAGGGTTTGCGCGAGCAGTACGTC. Translating gives CASSLGEGLREQYV.

This clone was found a few times. CDR3: CASSSRRVVRGYTF. Here the CDR3 DNA reads TGTGCCAGCAGCTCCCGACGGGTAGTAAGAGGCTACACCTTC. V and J are TRBV5-8 and TRBJ1-2; D is ambiguous. The CDR3 extends over 14 amino acids. Germline assignment: CDR1 SGHTS and CDR2 YDEGEE. V was pared by 3 bases and J by 8 bases, with 17 bases between. The whole variable domain, remainder taken from reference TRBV5-8 and TRBJ1-2, is EAGVTQSPTHLIKTRGQQATLRCSPISGHTSVYWYQQALGLGLQFLLWYDEGEERNRGNFPPRFSGRQFPNYSSELNVNALELEDSALYLCASSSRRVVRGYTFGSGTRLTVV.

This clone appeared a few times. The chain links TRBV6-1 to TRBJ1-5, with 7 bases identical to TRBD1. The CDR3 consists of 14 residues. The germline gives CDR1 MNHNS, CDR2 SASEGT. V was clipped by 6 bases and J by 3 bases; unmatched bases: 5. Here the CDR3 reads CASSGTAINQPQHF. CDR3 nucleotides: TGTGCCAGCAGCGGGACAGCCATCAATCAGCCCCAGCATTTT.

In its sample, this clone was seen once. The chain couples TRBV27 to TRBJ1-6; D may be TRBD1 (5 bases). Trimming took off 7 bases at V and 5 bases at J, with 18 bases between the two ends. In germline, CDR1 is MNHEY, CDR2 SMNVEV (reference sequence). CDR3 length: 16 residues. CDR3 amino acids: CASKPNGGVDNSPLHF. As DNA, the CDR3 is TGTGCCAGCAAACCCAATGGGGGGGTGGATAATTCACCCCTCCACTTT.

V gene TRBV7-2 combines with J gene TRBJ1-5, with D perhaps matching TRBD1 (6 bases). The V end lost 5 bases, the J end lost 4 bases, and 15 bases lay between the germline ends. CDR3 size: 15 residues. Germline-derived CDR1 and CDR2 are SGHTA and FQGNSA. The CDR3 nucleotides are TGTGCCAGCAGCCCGGACAGCCGAGGGAATCAGCCCCAGCATTTT. Protein sequence: CASSPDSRGNQPQHF.

Only one count was recorded for this clone. The V and J genes are TRBV7-6 and TRBJ1-4; TRBD1 aligns across 7 bases. V trimming: 5 bases; J trimming: 8 bases; junction bases outside the gene matches: 23. The CDR3 totals 19 residues. Germline CDR1 and CDR2: SGHVS and FNYEAQ. Here the CDR3 DNA reads TGTGCCAGCAGCCCGAGATTAAGACAGGGCGGGCTATCGGACGAAAAACTGTTTTTT. Its protein is CASSPRLRQGGLSDEKLFF.

The chain recombines TRBV27 with TRBJ2-5; the match to TRBD2 covers 11 bases. Germline V gives CDR1 MNHEY, CDR2 SMNVEV (reference sequence). V shed 5 bases, J shed 6 bases, and the junction held 11 bases outside the gene matches. The CDR3 spans 16 residues. In nucleotides, the CDR3 is TGTGCCAGCAGTCCAGGGACTAGCGGAGCGGAAAAGACCCAGTACTTC. It yields the protein CASSPGTSGAEKTQYF.

This clone was counted once. This chain joins TRBV5-4 and TRBJ2-5; D is undetermined. The CDR3 length is 15 residues. Trimming pared 2 bases from V and 5 bases from J, leaving 16 bases between. Germline V gene data show CDR1 as SGHNT and CDR2 as YYREEE (reference sequence). CDR3 coding DNA: TGTGCCAGCAGCTTAGGCCAGGATAACCGGGAGACCCAGTACTTC. As protein: CASSLGQDNRETQYF.

The chain has TRBV27 and TRBJ2-3, with D unclear. The V gene's germline CDR1 is MNHEY and CDR2 SMNVEV (reference sequence). V was pared by 0 bases and J by 3 bases, with 10 bases between. This CDR3 comprises 15 residues. The chain's CDR3 is CASSLSKRGTDTQYF. The CDR3 bases are TGTGCCAGCAGTTTATCGAAAAGAGGAACAGATACGCAGTATTTT.

The chain couples TRBV6-1 to TRBJ1-3, with 8 bases matching TRBD1. From germline, CDR1 is MNHNS and CDR2 SASEGT. The J segment lost 4 bases and the V segment lost 3 bases, leaving 5 bases of the junction unmatched. The CDR3 consists of 15 residues. CDR3: CASSDGQGTGNTIYF. For the CDR3, the DNA is TGTGCCAGCAGTGACGGACAGGGTACAGGAAACACCATATATTTT.

The V and J genes are TRBV4-1 and TRBJ2-7; the match to TRBD1 covers 10 bases. This CDR3 contains 17 residues. Trimming at V came to 1 base and at J to 6 bases, leaving 12 bases not matched to a gene. Per germline, CDR1 MGHRA and CDR2 YSYEKL. CDR3 amino acids: CASSQARDRGSTCEQYV. The CDR3, as DNA: TGCGCCAGCAGCCAAGCCCGGGACAGGGGCTCCACCTGCGAGCAGTACGTC.

This chain uses TRBV11-3 with TRBJ2-7; weak D call: TRBD2 (6 bases). This CDR3 is 14 amino acids long. Germline CDR1 reads SGHNT; CDR2 reads YENEEA. Trimming took off 4 bases at V and 0 bases at J, with 10 bases between the two ends. The DNA for the CDR3 is TGTGCCAGCAGCTCGCGGGGAAGCTCCTACGAGCAGTACGTC. Translated: CASSSRGSSYEQYV.

The rearrangement uses TRBV27 and TRBJ1-5; TRBD1 might be the D (6 bases). The germline V and J ends were trimmed by 7 bases and 2 bases, with 15 bases remaining between them. Germline assignment: CDR1 MNHEY and CDR2 SMNVEV (reference sequence). The CDR3 is made up of 15 amino acids. The CDR3 reads CASKIGGAGNQPQHF. The DNA for the CDR3 is TGTGCCAGCAAAATCGGGGGGGCTGGCAATCAGCCCCAGCATTTT.

The V call is TRBV5-1, the J call TRBJ2-1; TRBD2 agrees at 7 bases. Germline CDR1 SGHRS, CDR2 YFSETQ. V gave up 0 bases and J gave up 0 bases; unmatched junction bases: 0. This CDR3 spans 15 amino acids. CDR3: CASSLGTSSYNEQFF. Written as DNA, the CDR3 is TGCGCCAGCAGCTTGGGGACTAGCTCCTACAATGAGCAGTTCTTC.

The V gene is TRBV6-1, the J gene TRBJ2-1; TRBD2 aligns across 7 bases. The CDR3 has 16 residues. V shed 3 bases, J shed 2 bases, and the junction held 7 bases outside the gene matches. Germline V lookup: CDR1 MNHNS, CDR2 SASEGT. The CDR3 DNA follows: TGTGCCAGCAGTGATTGGGGGGAGGGCCCCTACAATGAGCAGTTCTTC. Its protein is CASSDWGEGPYNEQFF.

The chain links TRBV11-2 to TRBJ1-2; D unclear. Trimming cost V 5 bases and J 4 bases, with 11 bases left between them. This CDR3 spans 13 amino acids. Germline loops: CDR1 SGHAT, CDR2 FQNNGV. CDR3 DNA sequence: TGTGCCAGCAGCGTATCCGTGTTCTATGGCTACACCTTC. It translates to CASSVSVFYGYTF. Looking up the rest from reference TRBV11-2 and TRBJ1-2 gives the full variable domain: EAGVAQSPRYKIIEKRQSVAFWCNPISGHATLYWYQQILGQGPKLLIQFQNNGVVDDSQLPKDRFSAERLKGVDSTLKIQPAKLEDSAVYLCASSVSVFYGYTFGSGTRLTVV.